This entry describes one T cell receptor beta chain. The target antigen is unknown. The CDR3 has 17 amino acids. The V end was cut by 2 bases, the J end by 7 bases, with 21 bases between. Germline CDR1 SGHRS, CDR2 YFSETQ. Profiling relied on immunoSEQ multiplex PCR, and the TCRdb table lists in-frame clones only, not all of them. The data show 2,500,000 or so clones, with approximately 90% seen just once and around 0.35% held by the top ten. This specimen comes from a study of shared clonotypes between healthy human individuals. Study context: Sampling drew on donors who were a couple of women and three men aged 18 to 49. Study observations and caveats: Apart from blood, nothing was sampled; tissue repertoires likely differ.

The receptor comes from a man aged 18-30 years in good health. Some clones in this sample may be carry-over from other donors' samples. Sequenced sample: naive CD4+ T cells from PBMCs. Subset meaning: CD45RA+ positively selected. This chain uses TRBV5-1 with TRBJ2-2, with D perhaps TRBD2 (6 bases). CDR3 sequence: CASSFGGAMLLGGELFF. In DNA, the CDR3 is TGCGCCAGCAGCTTTGGAGGGGCCATGCTTCTAGGCGGGGAGCTGTTTTTT.